The table lists the clone carrying this T cell receptor (beta chain) with a count of one. Its antigen remains unidentified. The CDR3 totals 14 residues. V lost 6 bases, J lost 9 bases, and 15 bases lay in between. Germline CDR1 is MNHEY and CDR2 is SVGAGI. Participants comprised healthy donors of bone marrow. The data were obtained in a study of cytomegalovirus exposure and HLA in healthy donors. The PCR ran on 60 Vbeta and 13 Jbeta primers. In the study's own analysis: The authors later counted approximately 80 million unique TCR beta chains, some 9.9 million of them shared. Here immunoSEQ multiplex PCR was the method, and the copy in TCRdb shows in-frame clones only, minus some. V, J and clone size reflect that table, while D and trimming were determined from the DNA. Of approximately 140,000 clones in the sample, about 80% were seen once. Whole-study results and caveats: Some V segments could not be told apart, so they were left out, TRBV6-2 and TRBV6-3 among them. Presence/absence analyses assumed roughly uniform sequencing depth across donors, which may not hold.

The TCR originated in a male donor in good health and CMV-seronegative. Sequenced input: PBMCs. The genes are TRBV6-5 and TRBJ1-6, with D perhaps TRBD1 (5 bases). The CDR3 is CASSPPRGASPLHF. The CDR3 DNA reads TGTGCCAGCAGCCCCCCACGTGGGGCTTCACCCCTCCACTTT.